Shown below are 16 T cell receptor beta chains from a single sample sequenced in a study of cytomegalovirus exposure and HLA in healthy donors. The PCR employed 60 Vbeta primers together with 13 Jbeta primers. Some clones are missing from TCRdb's copy, which holds only in-frame ones; the method was immunoSEQ multiplex PCR. The sample includes 150,000 to 200,000 clones, roughly 85% of them seen just once. The specimen was PBMCs. Every receptor here comes from a woman aged 45-60 years in good health and CMV-seropositive.

The V gene is TRBV7-2, the J gene TRBJ2-7, with D tentatively TRBD1 (5 bases). The ends were cut back, 6 bases at V and 3 bases at J, with 15 bases in the middle. Germline CDR1 reads SGHTA; CDR2 reads FQGNSA. CDR3 length: 14 residues. CDR3 sequence: CASRTGPGGYEQYF. Written as DNA, the CDR3 is TGTGCCAGCAGAACAGGACCTGGCGGCTACGAGCAGTACTTC. Using reference TRBV7-2 and TRBJ2-7 for the parts outside the CDR3, the full variable domain is GAGVSQSPSNKVTEKGKDVELRCDPISGHTALYWYRQSLGQGLEFLIYFQGNSAPDKSGLPSDRFSAERTGGSVSTLTIQRTQQEDSAVYLCASRTGPGGYEQYFGPGTRLTVT.

This clone was seen a few times. The V call is TRBV5-1, the J call TRBJ1-2; 8 bases map to TRBD1. Germline CDR1 reads SGHRS; CDR2 reads YFSETQ. CDR3 length: 16 amino acids. Losses at the gene ends were 7 bases for V and 7 bases for J; bases not matched to a gene: 18. The CDR3 bases are TGCGCCAGCTTCGATATCTCGAACCGGGACAGGAGTGGCTACACCTTC. Protein product: CASFDISNRDRSGYTF.

The V gene is TRBV5-1, the J gene TRBJ2-1, with 8 bases fitting TRBD1. With 1 base clipped from V and 6 bases from J, the junction kept 6 bases outside the gene matches. There are 15 residues in the CDR3. The germline CDR1 and CDR2 sequences are SGHRS and YFSETQ. The CDR3 protein is CASSLTGGRINEQFF. The CDR3 DNA follows: TGCGCCAGCAGCTTGACAGGGGGGCGAATCAATGAGCAGTTCTTC.

This chain connects TRBV11-3 to TRBJ2-1; TRBD2 aligns across 12 bases. The CDR3 covers 16 residues. Losses at the gene ends were 2 bases for V and 6 bases for J; bases not matched to a gene: 5. Germline V CDR1 and CDR2: SGHNT, YENEEA. The CDR3 DNA reads TGTGCCAGCAGCTTACGGGCTAGCGGGAGGGGCAATGAGCAGTTCTTC. The encoded protein is CASSLRASGRGNEQFF.

This clone showed up just a few times. CDR3 amino acids: CASSSNQGTEAFF. In DNA form, the CDR3 reads TGCGCCAGCAGCTCTAACCAGGGCACTGAAGCTTTCTTT. The chain is built from TRBV5-1 and TRBJ1-1; D perhaps matches TRBD1 (5 bases). With 3 bases removed from V and 4 bases from J, the gap between germline ends came to 10 bases. CDR1 is SGHRS, CDR2 YFSETQ, per germline. The CDR3 runs to 13 residues.

The chain recombines TRBV19 with TRBJ1-1, with D possibly TRBD1 on 6 matching bases. The CDR3 runs 13 residues. V lost 5 bases and J lost 6, with 13 bases in between. Germline V lookup: CDR1 LNHDA, CDR2 SQIVND (reference sequence). In DNA form, the CDR3 reads TGTGCCAGTAGTTTCGGGACAATTGCTGAAGCTTTCTTT. Encoded protein: CASSFGTIAEAFF.

The CDR3 here is CASSSPGLAGGPNTGELFF. CDR3 DNA: TGTGCCAGCAGCTCGCCGGGACTAGCGGGGGGGCCGAACACCGGGGAGCTGTTTTTT. The gene calls are TRBV7-2 and TRBJ2-2; 16 bases agree with TRBD2. This CDR3 comprises 19 residues. V trimming: 4 bases; J trimming: 0 bases; junction bases outside the gene matches: 5. Germline V lookup: CDR1 SGHTA, CDR2 FQGNSA.

CDR3 in amino acids: CASSQPGKAEAFF. In DNA form, the CDR3 reads TGTGCCAGCAGTCAACCAGGGAAAGCTGAAGCTTTCTTT. The chain is built from TRBV6-5 and TRBJ1-1, with a weak D call TRBD1 (5 bases). Trimming took 5 bases from V and 6 from J, leaving 13 bases between them. This CDR3 has 13 amino acids. Per germline, CDR1 MNHEY and CDR2 SVGAGI.

This chain connects TRBV2 to TRBJ2-5; D may match TRBD1 or TRBD2 (9 bases each). CDR1 is SNHLY and CDR2 is FYNNEI in the germline V gene. The CDR3 has 20 residues. V shed 6 bases and J shed 2 bases, with 31 bases lying between them. CDR3 loop: CASRPGQGGGRARGQETQYF. CDR3 bases: TGTGCCAGCAGGCCGGGACAGGGCGGCGGGAGGGCCAGGGGTCAAGAGACCCAGTACTTC.

This clone appeared once. The gene calls are TRBV6-1 and TRBJ1-1; TRBD1 agrees at 7 bases. Looked up from germline, CDR1 is MNHNS and CDR2 is SASEGT. The junction had 6 bases not matched to a gene; V was cut back by 6 bases and J by 2 bases. This CDR3 contains 14 residues. CDR3 sequence: CASRRGQQNTEAFF. CDR3 DNA sequence: TGTGCCAGCAGGAGGGGACAGCAAAACACTGAAGCTTTCTTT.

Here the CDR3 reads CASSEASRSWSNEQFF. CDR3 nucleotide sequence: TGTGCCAGCAGTGAAGCGTCTCGGTCCTGGTCCAATGAGCAGTTCTTC. The chain joins TRBV6-1 to TRBJ2-1; the D is unclear. CDR3 size: 16 residues. Germline values: CDR1 MNHNS, CDR2 SASEGT. V lost 0 bases and J lost 6, with 15 bases in between.

The sample holds one count of this clone. V usage is TRBV19 and J usage is TRBJ2-5; the match to TRBD1 covers 8 bases. The CDR3 runs 14 residues. The trim removed 0 bases at V and 8 bases at J, leaving 5 bases unmatched. Per germline, CDR1 LNHDA and CDR2 SQIVND (reference sequence). CDR3 bases: TGTGCCAGTAGTATAGACGACAGGGGTGTCACCCAGTACTTC. Protein product: CASSIDDRGVTQYF.

Notes on this clone: The identical CDR3 is also encoded by other nucleotide sequences in the sample. The chain employs TRBV7-8 and TRBJ1-2, with TRBD1 matching 8 bases. V lost 5 bases to trimming and J lost 4 bases; unmatched junction nucleotides: 3. The V gene's germline CDR1 is SGHVS and CDR2 FQNEAQ. The CDR3 loop spans 13 amino acids. For the CDR3, the DNA is TGTGCCAGCAGCCCAGGGGGCTCCTATGGCTACACCTTC. This codes for CASSPGGSYGYTF.

The genes are TRBV12-5 and TRBJ2-3, with D unresolved. CDR1 is LGHNT, CDR2 FRNRAP, per germline. The CDR3 covers 16 residues. Trimming stripped 4 bases from V and 2 bases from J, with 16 bases between. For the CDR3, the DNA is TGTGCTAGTGGTTCCCCCCCGGGTGTTCACACAGATACGCAGTATTTT. Protein sequence: CASGSPPGVHTDTQYF.

The gene calls are TRBV5-6 and TRBJ1-1; 7 bases map to TRBD1. V dropped 1 base and J dropped 1; count of bases not matched to a gene: 7. This CDR3 contains 16 residues. The germline V gene encodes CDR1 SGHDT and CDR2 YYEEEE. The CDR3: CASSLISGQRNTEAFF. DNA for the CDR3: TGTGCCAGCAGCTTGATATCGGGACAGAGGAACACTGAAGCTTTCTTT.

The chain employs TRBV9 and TRBJ2-1; 8 bases agree with TRBD1. Germline V gene sequence: CDR1 SGDLS, CDR2 YYNGEE. The CDR3 extends over 19 amino acids. The V and J ends lost 3 bases and 0 bases, in that order; junction bases with no gene match: 14. CDR3 nucleotide sequence: TGTGCCAGCAGCGACCGAGGGAGAGGACAGGGAAGCTCCTACAATGAGCAGTTCTTC. Translating gives CASSDRGRGQGSSYNEQFF.